The 5 T cell receptor beta chains below were found in one sample sequenced in a study of post-analysis software for immune sequencing data. Study-level results: Elevated frequency relative to controls characterized four or five TRBV segments in patients, TRBV5-6, TRBV5-1 and TRBV20-1 among them.

No antigen has been identified for these receptors. Researchers reported that TCR beta cDNA libraries carried unique molecular identifiers. TCRdb reprocessed the PCR reads via MiXCR and lists one record per CDR3 protein. The sample includes about 770,000 distinct CDR3 sequences, about half of them seen just once. The sample taken for sequencing was blood. The receptors come from a girl aged 5 to 17 with multiple sclerosis.

The V and J genes are TRBV30 and TRBJ2-5; perhaps D is TRBD1 or TRBD2 (5 bases each). The end of the DNA aligns better with TRBJ2-7, so the J call may be wrong. Germline V CDR1 and CDR2: GTSNPN, SVGIG (reference sequence). The CDR3 is 12 residues long. Here the CDR3 reads CAWSRGGHEQYF. DNA for the CDR3: TGTGCCTGGAGTCGTGGGGGTCACGAGCAGTACTTC.

The chain uses TRBV12-3 or TRBV12-4 and TRBJ2-3, with 11 nucleotides matching TRBD2. The trim removed 7 bases at V and 5 bases at J, leaving 5 bases unmatched. The CDR3 loop spans 14 amino acids. The CDR3 sequence is CASNLAGGLDTQYF. The CDR3 DNA reads TGTGCCAGCAATCTAGCGGGGGGACTAGATACGCAGTATTTT.

The chain employs TRBV7-2 and TRBJ2-5; no reliable D call. Germline CDR1 is SGHTA and CDR2 is FQGNSA. This CDR3 contains 14 residues. Trimming shortened V by 1 base and J by 7 bases, and 13 bases separated the two germline ends. The CDR3 protein is CASSLERSSGTQYF. In DNA form, the CDR3 reads TGTGCCAGCAGCTTAGAGAGGTCATCGGGGACCCAGTACTTC.

J is TRBJ2-1 and V is TRBV4-2; 9 bases align to TRBD2. The length of the CDR3 is 15 residues. Germline-derived CDR1 and CDR2 are LGHNA and YNFKEQ. The ends lost 2 bases at V and 4 bases at J; junction bases unmatched: 3. The chain's CDR3 is CASSQWAGGYNEQFF. For the CDR3, the DNA is TGTGCCAGCAGCCAATGGGCGGGAGGGTACAATGAGCAGTTCTTC.

The J gene is TRBJ2-1, the V gene TRBV25-1; 7 nucleotides align to TRBD1. Germline V gives CDR1 MGHDK, CDR2 SYGVNS. Unmatched junction bases numbered 7, after V lost 8 bases and J lost 3 bases. The CDR3 extends over 14 amino acids. The CDR3 nucleotides are TGTGCCAGCCTAGGGGGCGTAGGCTACAATGAGCAGTTCTTC. Its translation is CASLGGVGYNEQFF.